The entry below describes one T cell receptor beta chain. Antigen unknown. This specimen comes from a study of cytomegalovirus exposure and HLA in healthy donors. Broader study findings: On later analysis, the bulk of CMV-associated TCR beta chains appeared to be HLA-restricted. In a later analysis, TCR association rates varied by HLA locus: DRB1 most, HLA-C fewest.

The PCR employed 60 Vbeta primers together with 13 Jbeta primers. In the original workflow: In a later analysis, 75 million to 95 million unique TCR beta chains included roughly 11 million shared by two or more donors. The data were produced by immunoSEQ multiplex PCR, yet TCRdb's version contains in-frame clones alone and is incomplete. The V and J calls and clone size were taken over from that table, and D and trimming were inferred from the DNA. The sample contains some 120,000 clones, around 82% of which appear only once. V was clipped by 2 bases and J by 1 base, with 12 bases between them. The CDR3 has 15 amino acids. CDR1 is SGHKS, CDR2 YYEKEE, per germline (reference sequence).

The TCR originated in a man aged 40-49 years in good health and CMV-seronegative. The chain uses TRBV5-5 and TRBJ1-1; possible D gene TRBD1, 6 bases. Source material: PBMCs. CDR3 in DNA: TGTGCCAGCAGCTTTCCAGGACAGAGGAACACTGAAGCTTTCTTT. Translation: CASSFPGQRNTEAFF. Full variable domain (outside the CDR3, taken from reference TRBV5-5 and TRBJ1-1): DAGVTQSPTHLIKTRGQQVTLRCSPISGHKSVSWYQQVLGQGPQFIFQYYEKEERGRGNFPDRFSARQFPNYSSELNVNALLLGDSALYLCASSFPGQRNTEAFFGQGTRLTVV.